The rows below give T cell receptor beta chains drawn from one sample of a study of OX40 agonist ivuxolimab in advanced cancers. Here immunoSEQ multiplex PCR was the method, and the copy in TCRdb shows in-frame clones only, minus some. The table has about 61,000 clones, just under 90% seen once. The sequences come from CD4+ or CD8+ T cells sorted from blood, collected in a trial of the OX40 agonist ivuxolimab. The source of these receptors is an adult with an advanced solid tumor such as melanoma, head and neck, liver or kidney cancer. The CDR3 runs from the conserved cysteine through the conserved F or W. Each record gives: clone size, J gene, D gene, V gene, CDR3 protein, CDR3 DNA. D genes are given only for firm matches. The size entry is marked missing in some rows and otherwise reads once, few, many or a size class.

abundance: NA
j_gene: TRBJ1-4
d_gene: NA
v_gene: TRBV18
CDR3aa: CASSSYRDPNEKLFF
CDR3nt: TGTGCCAGCTCATCGTACAGGGACCCTAATGAAAAACTGTTTTTT

abundance: NA
j_gene: TRBJ2-7
d_gene: TRBD1
v_gene: TRBV5-5
CDR3aa: CASSIGQGVFYEQYF
CDR3nt: TGTGCCAGCAGCATAGGACAGGGGGTCTTCTACGAGCAGTACTTC

abundance: NA
j_gene: TRBJ1-4
d_gene: NA
v_gene: TRBV29-1
CDR3aa: CSVGVGTTNEKLFF
CDR3nt: TGCAGCGTTGGCGTGGGAACCACTAATGAAAAACTGTTTTTT

abundance: NA
j_gene: TRBJ2-1
d_gene: TRBD1
v_gene: TRBV5-1
CDR3aa: CASSATGDPNNEQFF
CDR3nt: TGCGCCAGCAGCGCAACAGGGGATCCGAACAATGAGCAGTTCTTC

abundance: NA
j_gene: TRBJ1-4
d_gene: TRBD1
v_gene: TRBV6-6
CDR3aa: CASSNRDRVYEKLFF
CDR3nt: TGTGCCAGCAGCAATAGGGACAGGGTTTATGAAAAACTGTTTTTT

abundance: NA
j_gene: TRBJ1-2
d_gene: NA
v_gene: TRBV6-5
CDR3aa: CASSLDGTNYGYTF
CDR3nt: TGTGCCAGCAGTTTAGACGGTACTAACTATGGCTACACCTTC

abundance: NA
j_gene: TRBJ2-6
d_gene: NA
v_gene: TRBV28
CDR3aa: CASSPGRASGANVLTF
CDR3nt: TGTGCCAGCAGTCCCGGTCGGGCCTCTGGGGCCAACGTCCTGACTTTC

abundance: NA
j_gene: TRBJ1-1
d_gene: TRBD1
v_gene: TRBV6-5
CDR3aa: CASRRTGLGTEAFF
CDR3nt: TGTGCCAGCAGGCGGACAGGGTTGGGGACTGAAGCTTTCTTT

abundance: NA
j_gene: TRBJ1-4
d_gene: TRBD1
v_gene: TRBV14
CDR3aa: CASSQDPGQGDPPTNEKLFF
CDR3nt: TGTGCCAGCAGCCAAGACCCGGGACAGGGTGATCCTCCAACTAATGAAAAACTGTTTTTT

abundance: NA
j_gene: TRBJ2-7
d_gene: NA
v_gene: TRBV6-1
CDR3aa: CASSVEAGYEQYF
CDR3nt: TGTGCCAGCAGCGTCGAGGCGGGTTACGAGCAGTACTTC

abundance: NA
j_gene: TRBJ2-2
d_gene: TRBD2
v_gene: TRBV4-3
CDR3aa: CASSQRTSSAGELFF
CDR3nt: TGCGCCAGCAGCCAGAGGACTAGTAGCGCCGGGGAGCTGTTTTTT

abundance: NA
j_gene: TRBJ2-1
d_gene: TRBD2
v_gene: TRBV9
CDR3aa: CASTSGGSSYNEQFF
CDR3nt: TGTGCCAGCACCAGCGGGGGGAGCTCCTACAATGAGCAGTTCTTC

abundance: NA
j_gene: TRBJ2-7
d_gene: TRBD1
v_gene: TRBV10-2
CDR3aa: CASSESSGQGYEQYF
CDR3nt: TGCGCCAGCAGTGAGTCCTCGGGACAGGGTTACGAGCAGTACTTC

abundance: NA
j_gene: TRBJ1-5
d_gene: NA
v_gene: TRBV30
CDR3aa: CAWSAGQTYSNQPQHF
CDR3nt: TGTGCCTGGAGTGCCGGACAGACATATAGCAATCAGCCCCAGCATTTT

abundance: NA
j_gene: TRBJ1-2
d_gene: NA
v_gene: TRBV27
CDR3aa: CASSLNRVHGYTF
CDR3nt: TGTGCCAGCAGTTTGAATAGGGTACATGGCTACACCTTC

abundance: once
j_gene: TRBJ2-2
d_gene: NA
v_gene: TRBV7-7
CDR3aa: CASSLSSSGELFF
CDR3nt: TGTGCCAGCAGCTTAAGTAGCTCCGGGGAGCTGTTTTTT

abundance: NA
j_gene: TRBJ1-2
d_gene: TRBD1
v_gene: TRBV10-3
CDR3aa: CAISLNPGQGYGYTF
CDR3nt: TGTGCCATCAGCCTAAATCCGGGACAGGGGTATGGCTACACCTTC

abundance: NA
j_gene: TRBJ1-1
d_gene: NA
v_gene: TRBV30
CDR3aa: CAWSVLWQTNTEAFF
CDR3nt: TGTGCCTGGAGTGTGCTGTGGCAGACGAACACTGAAGCTTTCTTT

abundance: NA
j_gene: TRBJ1-1
d_gene: TRBD1
v_gene: TRBV5-1
CDR3aa: CASSSYGGGGAGVNTEAFF
CDR3nt: TGCGCCAGCAGCTCCTATGGGGGAGGGGGCGCGGGAGTGAACACTGAAGCTTTCTTT

abundance: few
j_gene: TRBJ2-5
d_gene: NA
v_gene: TRBV18
CDR3aa: CASSPDTGQETQYF
CDR3nt: TGTGCCAGCTCACCGGACACTGGCCAAGAGACCCAGTACTTC

abundance: NA
j_gene: TRBJ1-1
d_gene: NA
v_gene: TRBV2
CDR3aa: CASSVWEDTEAFF
CDR3nt: TGTGCCAGCAGTGTTTGGGAGGACACTGAAGCTTTCTTT

abundance: NA
j_gene: TRBJ2-7
d_gene: NA
v_gene: TRBV29-1
CDR3aa: CSVWPLGGNYEQYF
CDR3nt: TGCAGCGTTTGGCCCTTGGGGGGCAACTACGAGCAGTACTTC

abundance: NA
j_gene: TRBJ1-5
d_gene: NA
v_gene: TRBV6-5
CDR3aa: CASSYVVGSNQPQHF
CDR3nt: TGTGCCAGCAGTTACGTGGTCGGTAGCAATCAGCCCCAGCATTTT

abundance: NA
j_gene: TRBJ1-5
d_gene: NA
v_gene: TRBV6-5
CDR3aa: CASTPSRNNQPQHF
CDR3nt: TGTGCCAGCACCCCGTCGAGAAATAATCAGCCCCAGCATTTT

abundance: NA
j_gene: TRBJ1-4
d_gene: TRBD1
v_gene: TRBV4-3
CDR3aa: CASSQDAGQSPGQLFF
CDR3nt: TGCGCCAGCAGCCAAGACGCGGGACAGAGTCCTGGGCAACTGTTTTTT

abundance: NA
j_gene: TRBJ2-3
d_gene: TRBD1
v_gene: TRBV4-1
CDR3aa: CASSQEETNTGTGKTDTQYF
CDR3nt: TGCGCCAGCAGCCAAGAAGAAACAAATACCGGGACAGGGAAGACAGATACGCAGTATTTT

abundance: NA
j_gene: TRBJ2-5
d_gene: NA
v_gene: TRBV10-3
CDR3aa: CAISEPRETQYF
CDR3nt: TGTGCCATCAGTGAACCTAGGGAGACCCAGTACTTC

abundance: NA
j_gene: TRBJ2-7
d_gene: TRBD2
v_gene: TRBV27
CDR3aa: CASSPTGTSGSYEQYF
CDR3nt: TGTGCCAGCAGTCCTACCGGGACTAGCGGGTCTTACGAGCAGTACTTC

abundance: NA
j_gene: TRBJ2-1
d_gene: TRBD1
v_gene: TRBV25-1
CDR3aa: CASSHSSGQGYNEQFF
CDR3nt: TGTGCCAGCAGCCACAGTTCTGGACAGGGATACAATGAGCAGTTCTTC

abundance: NA
j_gene: TRBJ2-3
d_gene: TRBD2
v_gene: TRBV5-8
CDR3aa: CASSLRLSGRGTDTQYF
CDR3nt: TGTGCCAGCAGCCTCCGGTTAAGCGGGAGAGGCACAGATACGCAGTATTTT

abundance: NA
j_gene: TRBJ2-6
d_gene: NA
v_gene: TRBV4-3
CDR3aa: CASSQYVLPGSAGANVLTF
CDR3nt: TGCGCCAGCAGCCAATATGTTCTCCCGGGGTCGGCTGGGGCCAACGTCCTGACTTTC

abundance: NA
j_gene: TRBJ1-5
d_gene: NA
v_gene: TRBV28
CDR3aa: CASKISMGARNQPQHF
CDR3nt: TGTGCCAGCAAAATATCTATGGGGGCCCGCAATCAGCCCCAGCATTTT

abundance: NA
j_gene: TRBJ2-1
d_gene: TRBD1
v_gene: TRBV12-5
CDR3aa: CASGIGTGNYNEQFF
CDR3nt: TGTGCTAGTGGTATTGGGACAGGGAATTACAATGAGCAGTTCTTC

abundance: NA
j_gene: TRBJ1-2
d_gene: NA
v_gene: TRBV19
CDR3aa: CASSISGVSVWNGYTF
CDR3nt: TGTGCCAGTAGTATATCAGGGGTTTCCGTGTGGAATGGCTACACCTTC

abundance: NA
j_gene: TRBJ1-2
d_gene: NA
v_gene: TRBV4-3
CDR3aa: CASSQDRGDGYTF
CDR3nt: TGCGCCAGCAGCCAAGATCGGGGGGATGGCTACACCTTC

abundance: NA
j_gene: TRBJ1-1
d_gene: NA
v_gene: TRBV18
CDR3aa: CASSPFWGQDTEAFF
CDR3nt: TGTGCCAGCTCACCCTTTTGGGGTCAGGACACTGAAGCTTTCTTT

abundance: NA
j_gene: TRBJ2-5
d_gene: TRBD1
v_gene: TRBV27
CDR3aa: CASSETPPFGTGPKQETQYF
CDR3nt: TGTGCCAGCAGTGAAACGCCTCCTTTCGGGACAGGGCCCAAGCAAGAGACCCAGTACTTC

abundance: few
j_gene: TRBJ1-1
d_gene: TRBD1
v_gene: TRBV6-1
CDR3aa: CASSETQGAGMNTEAFF
CDR3nt: TGTGCCAGCAGTGAGACTCAGGGGGCAGGGATGAACACTGAAGCTTTCTTT

abundance: NA
j_gene: TRBJ1-2
d_gene: NA
v_gene: TRBV27
CDR3aa: CASSFLGTPLNYGYTF
CDR3nt: TGTGCCAGCAGTTTCCTCGGGACACCCCTCAACTATGGCTACACCTTC

abundance: NA
j_gene: TRBJ2-7
d_gene: NA
v_gene: TRBV11-2
CDR3aa: CASSSEGGTGYEQYF
CDR3nt: TGTGCCAGCAGTTCCGAGGGGGGGACAGGCTACGAGCAGTACTTC

abundance: few
j_gene: TRBJ1-3
d_gene: TRBD1
v_gene: TRBV25-1
CDR3aa: CASSGRGLGGNTIYF
CDR3nt: TGTGCCAGCAGTGGCAGGGGGCTAGGTGGAAACACCATATATTTT

abundance: NA
j_gene: TRBJ1-2
d_gene: NA
v_gene: TRBV7-2
CDR3aa: CASSPPRGDYGYTF
CDR3nt: TGTGCCAGCAGCCCACCCAGGGGAGACTATGGCTACACCTTC

abundance: NA
j_gene: TRBJ1-5
d_gene: NA
v_gene: TRBV28
CDR3aa: CASSLSSQARAQHF
CDR3nt: TGTGCCAGCAGTTTATCCAGCCAAGCTCGGGCCCAGCATTTT

abundance: few
j_gene: TRBJ1-1
d_gene: TRBD1
v_gene: TRBV19
CDR3aa: CASSKRQGATEAFF
CDR3nt: TGTGCCAGTAGTAAACGACAGGGGGCTACTGAAGCTTTCTTT